One and the same sample provided the 26 T cell receptor beta chains below, sequenced in a study of blood T cells in healthy people across ages. Next came a second PCR, run for about 7 to 12 cycles, which used a sample-barcoded 5' primer along with a J-beta primer mix. Via MiXCR, TCRdb re-called the 5' RACE reads, giving one row per CDR3 protein. Among about 970,000 distinct CDR3 sequences listed, just over 50% were seen once. Sequencing used blood. These receptor sequences come from a woman aged 55-69 years in good health.

The V and J genes are TRBV20-1 and TRBJ2-1; D possibly matches TRBD1 or TRBD2 (5 bases each). Trimming stripped 4 bases from V and 8 bases from J, with 21 bases between. CDR3 length: 15 residues. Germline CDR1 is DFQATT and CDR2 is SNEGSKA (reference sequence). The CDR3 sequence: CSAKEMRAGLDEQFF. The CDR3 DNA reads as TGCAGTGCTAAAGAGATGCGGGCAGGGCTGGATGAGCAGTTCTTC.

J is TRBJ1-6 and V is TRBV7-2; weak D call: TRBD1 (5 bases). V lost 1 base and J 7 bases, leaving 8 bases between the germline ends. The CDR3 contains 14 residues. Germline assignment: CDR1 SGHTA and CDR2 FQGNSA. This CDR3 is CASSLGGWNSPLHF. The CDR3 region has the DNA TGTGCCAGCAGCTTAGGGGGGTGGAATTCACCCCTCCACTTT. Full variable domain (outside the CDR3, taken from reference TRBV7-2 and TRBJ1-6): GAGVSQSPSNKVTEKGKDVELRCDPISGHTALYWYRQSLGQGLEFLIYFQGNSAPDKSGLPSDRFSAERTGGSVSTLTIQRTQQEDSAVYLCASSLGGWNSPLHFGNGTRLTVT.

CDR3 region: CASSLVGSAGIQETQYF. DNA of the CDR3: TGCGCCAGCAGCTTGGTTGGTTCGGCTGGGATCCAAGAGACCCAGTACTTC. The rearrangement joins TRBV5-1 to TRBJ2-5; unclear D gene. Germline CDR1 and CDR2: SGHRS and YFSETQ. V was clipped by 0 bases and J by 1 base, with 16 bases between them. This CDR3 region has 17 residues.

The V and J genes are TRBV4-1 and TRBJ1-2; TRBD1 is a possible D gene (5 bases). Trimming stripped 2 bases from V and 4 bases from J, with 11 bases between. CDR1 and CDR2 from the germline V gene are MGHRA and YSYEKL. This CDR3 is built from 14 residues. In DNA, the CDR3 is TGCGCCAGCAGCCAACAAAAGGGACTCTATGGCTACACCTTC. As protein: CASSQQKGLYGYTF.

The chain is built from TRBV30 and TRBJ1-2; TRBD1 matches 7 bases. CDR3 length equals 17 residues. Trimming took 1 base from V and 3 from J; bases not matched to a gene: 14. The germline V gene encodes CDR1 GTSNPN and CDR2 SVGIG (reference sequence). The CDR3 DNA reads TGTGCCTGGAGTGACCGACTTCCCGGACAGGCCTACTATGGCTACACCTTC. This encodes CAWSDRLPGQAYYGYTF.

This sequence joins TRBV10-3 and TRBJ2-3; D is unresolved. CDR1 and CDR2 from the germline V gene are ENHRY and SYGVKD. Trimming cost V 6 bases and J 0 bases, with 13 bases left between them. This CDR3 contains 15 residues. The CDR3 coding sequence is TGTGCCATCAGGGCGACGACATCTAGCACAGATACGCAGTATTTT. Amino acid sequence: CAIRATTSSTDTQYF.

This chain uses TRBV20-1 with TRBJ2-1; possibly TRBD1 or TRBD2 for D (5 bases each). V was trimmed by 6 bases and J by 9 bases, leaving 18 bases between them. This CDR3 has 13 amino acids. Germline CDR1 is DFQATT and CDR2 is SNEGSKA (reference sequence). The CDR3 DNA is TGCAGTGCCGGGACCATCGCCTTGGCTGAGCAGTTCTTC. Encoded protein: CSAGTIALAEQFF.

The J gene is TRBJ1-5, the V gene TRBV4-2; D ambiguous. There are 15 residues in the CDR3. Germline CDR1 reads LGHNA; CDR2 reads YNFKEQ. Trimming removed 1 base at V and 7 bases at J, with 14 bases between. Here the CDR3 DNA reads TGTGCCAGCAGCCAAGTCGCGGGCTTGGACCAGCCCCAGCATTTT. Its translation: CASSQVAGLDQPQHF.

J is TRBJ2-4 and V is TRBV4-3; 11 bases map to TRBD2. The DNA end is more similar to TRBJ2-7, so the J call may be wrong. The CDR3 length is 16 residues. Germline loops: CDR1 LGHNA, CDR2 YSLEER. CDR3 sequence reads: CASSAKRASGRNEQYF. The CDR3 region has the DNA TGCGCCAGCAGCGCAAAAAGGGCTAGCGGGAGGAACGAGCAGTACTTC.

This clonotype was observed a handful of times. The J gene is TRBJ1-4, the V gene TRBV29-1, with D possibly being TRBD1 (5 bases). Germline-derived CDR1 and CDR2 are SQVTM and ANQGSEA. The CDR3 extends over 12 amino acids. Trimming removed 4 bases at V and 5 bases at J, with 8 bases between. In DNA, the CDR3 is TGCAGCGTTGGCAGGGCCAATGAAAAACTGTTTTTT. It translates to CSVGRANEKLFF.

This chain connects TRBV2 to TRBJ2-5; 10 bases match TRBD2. This CDR3 has 15 amino acids. Germline CDR1 is SNHLY and CDR2 is FYNNEI. Unmatched junction bases numbered 12, after V lost 3 bases and J lost 11 bases. The CDR3 spells CASSDKASGSGEQYF. CDR3 sequence (DNA): TGTGCCAGCAGTGATAAAGCTAGCGGGAGCGGAGAGCAGTACTTC.

The genes are TRBV29-1 and TRBJ1-5, with a possible D match to TRBD1 (6 bases). There are 13 residues in the CDR3. The V and J ends lost 5 bases and 0 bases respectively, with 8 bases between them. Germline V gene data show CDR1 as SQVTM and CDR2 as ANQGSEA. Here the CDR3 DNA reads TGCAGCGTTAGACAGGATAGCAATCAGCCCCAGCATTTT. Amino acids: CSVRQDSNQPQHF.

The chain has TRBV5-6 and TRBJ1-2, with D unresolved. V dropped 0 bases and J dropped 8 bases, with 14 bases sitting between them. Germline CDR1 and CDR2: SGHDT and YYEEEE. This CDR3 spans 14 amino acids. The DNA of the CDR3 is TGTGCCAGCAGCTTGGGTGCGACGGGCCTAGGCTACACCTTC. Residues: CASSLGATGLGYTF.

The chain couples TRBV4-1 to TRBJ1-5; 10 bases are a match to TRBD1. V lost 7 bases to trimming and J lost 6 bases; unmatched junction nucleotides: 6. Per the germline V gene, CDR1 is MGHRA and CDR2 is YSYEKL. CDR3 length equals 14 residues. This chain's CDR3 is CASKGTGVSQPQHF. CDR3 coding DNA: TGCGCCAGCAAAGGGACAGGGGTTAGTCAGCCCCAGCATTTT.

Of note for this clonotype: A single base separates this from a much larger clone, so it may be a read error. The V and J genes are TRBV2 and TRBJ2-7; D perhaps matches TRBD1 (5 bases). The CDR3 runs 15 residues. CDR1 is SNHLY and CDR2 is FYNNEI in the germline V gene. CDR3 nucleotides: TGTGCCAGCGGTGATGCCAAGTTAGGGGACTACGAGCAGTACTTC. Translated, it gives CASGDAKLGDYEQYF. Full variable domain (missing parts from reference TRBV2 and TRBJ2-7): EPEVTQTPSHQVTQMGQEVILRCVPISNHLYFYWYRQILGQKVEFLVSFYNNEISEKSEIFDDQFSVERPDGSNFTLKIRSTKLEDSAMYFCASGDAKLGDYEQYFGPGTRLTVT.

The chain recombines TRBV5-1 with TRBJ2-5; 7 bases are a match to TRBD2. V shed 7 bases and J 2 bases; nucleotides not matched to a gene: 14. CDR1 SGHRS and CDR2 YFSETQ come from the germline V gene. This CDR3 has 16 amino acids. The CDR3 region is CASSKTGGMGQETQYF. DNA of the CDR3: TGCGCCAGCTCGAAAACGGGGGGTATGGGACAAGAGACCCAGTACTTC.

Here the CDR3 reads CASSPSTVNYGYTF. In DNA, the CDR3 is TGTGCCAGCTCACCAAGCACGGTCAACTATGGCTACACCTTC. The chain has TRBV18 and TRBJ1-2; D unclear. CDR3 size: 14 residues. V lost 2 bases, J lost 2 bases, and 9 bases lay in between. Germline assignment: CDR1 KGHSH and CDR2 LQKENI.

DNA for the CDR3: TGTGCCAGTTCCCCCTACCGCTCCTACAATGAGCAGTTCTTC. Protein product: CASSPYRSYNEQFF. The chain has TRBV19 and TRBJ2-1; D unresolved. V was pared by 8 bases and J by 0 bases, with 11 bases between. The CDR3 is made up of 14 amino acids. CDR1 LNHDA and CDR2 SQIVND come from the germline V gene (reference sequence).

This chain connects TRBV4-3 to TRBJ2-5; D call uncertain. The CDR3 sequence is 14 residues long. Germline CDR1 reads LGHNA; CDR2 reads YSLEER. Trimming stripped 3 bases from V and 11 bases from J, with 19 bases between. The CDR3 protein is CASSHTGSNNEQYF. The CDR3 DNA reads as TGCGCCAGCAGCCATACTGGTTCGAACAATGAGCAGTACTTC.

Turning to this clonotype: Germline and junction disagree at one end, which may indicate a read error. The V and J genes are TRBV20-1 and TRBJ2-6; a possible D gene is TRBD1 (5 bases). This CDR3 comprises 15 residues. Per germline, CDR1 DFQATT and CDR2 SNEGSKA (reference sequence). CDR3 in amino acids: CSARVGFSGANVLTF. CDR3 coding DNA: TGCAGTGCTAGAGTAGGCTTCTCTGGGGCCAACGTTCTGACTTTC.

This chain uses TRBV7-2 with TRBJ2-7; D may be TRBD1 (6 bases). The V gene lost 5 bases and the J gene lost 0 bases, with 14 bases spanning the gap. The CDR3 loop spans 15 amino acids. Per the germline V gene, CDR1 is SGHTA and CDR2 is FQGNSA. The CDR3 sequence is CASSVGTGSSYEQYF. The CDR3, as DNA: TGTGCCAGCAGCGTCGGCACAGGGAGCTCCTACGAGCAGTACTTC.

V and J are TRBV9 and TRBJ1-1; D gene uncertain. The germline V gene encodes CDR1 SGDLS and CDR2 YYNGEE. The CDR3 totals 14 residues. V was pared by 4 bases and J by 0 bases, with 10 bases between. CDR3 protein: CASSSRPLNTEAFF. DNA for the CDR3: TGTGCCAGCAGCTCCCGACCGTTGAACACTGAAGCTTTCTTT.

The chain uses TRBV5-1 and TRBJ2-1; 10 bases map to TRBD1. V gave up 2 bases and J gave up 4 bases; unmatched junction bases: 12. Germline V gene sequence: CDR1 SGHRS, CDR2 YFSETQ. This CDR3 has 18 residues. The CDR3 reads CASSLAPAGGQGYNEQFF. Here the CDR3 DNA reads TGCGCCAGCAGCTTAGCCCCTGCCGGGGGACAGGGGTACAATGAGCAGTTCTTC.

This clonotype came up a few times. The chain recombines TRBV7-9 with TRBJ2-5, with a weak D call TRBD1 (6 bases). With 4 bases removed from V and 1 base from J, the gap between germline ends came to 10 bases. CDR1 is SEHNR and CDR2 is FQNEAQ in the germline V gene (reference sequence). The CDR3 runs to 14 residues. The chain's CDR3 is CASSSVGGQETQYF. CDR3 bases: TGTGCCAGCAGCTCCGTAGGGGGCCAAGAGACCCAGTACTTC.

This clonotype was counted only a few times. CDR3 coding DNA: TGTGCCAGCAGCACAAGAGGACTAGCGGATCAAGAGACCCAGTACTTC. This gives the protein CASSTRGLADQETQYF. This rearrangement joins TRBV4-2 to TRBJ2-5; 10 nucleotides agree with TRBD2. Germline V gene lookup returns CDR1 LGHNA and CDR2 YNFKEQ. CDR3 size: 16 residues. Trimming took 5 bases from V and 2 from J; bases not matched to a gene: 8.

This clonotype was counted only a few times. The genes are TRBV20-1 and TRBJ2-4, with D tentatively TRBD1 (6 bases). The J call could be wrong; TRBJ2-5 is a better fit for the DNA end. The germline V gene encodes CDR1 DFQATT and CDR2 SNEGSKA (reference sequence). This CDR3 has 10 residues. CDR3: CSALGGTQYF. In DNA form, the CDR3 reads TGCAGTGCCCTAGGGGGGACCCAGTACTTC.